The 4 T cell receptor beta chains below all came from one sample that was sequenced in a study of Graves' ophthalmopathy and Graves' hyperthyroidism. The authors amplified TCR beta CDR3 regions, and they did so from RNA transcripts for repertoire sequencing. First-round RT-PCR relied on HTBI primers, and a second-round multiplex PCR came next. Each CDR3 protein gets one entry after TCRdb re-called the multiplex PCR reads with MiXCR. Of 1 million to 1.3 million distinct CDR3 sequences detected, roughly 35% appear once; the ten largest clones hold around 10%. Sequencing was carried out using peripheral blood or thyroid tissue (not recorded which). These receptors all stem from an adult man with Graves' hyperthyroidism.

This clonotype was detected a few times. A read error may explain this, as a much larger clone is one base away. CDR3 sequence reads: CASTGGAGWKATQCF. CDR3 sequence (DNA): TGTGCCAGCACGGGCGGGGCGGGGTGGAAAGCCACCCAGTGCTTC. This chain joins TRBV2 and TRBJ2-5; a weak D match, TRBD2 (6 bases). The V gene's germline CDR1 is SNHLY and CDR2 FYNNEI. This CDR3 region has 15 residues.

At least ten counts were recorded for this clonotype. This sequence joins TRBV19 and TRBJ1-6, with D uncertain. The CDR3 is 13 residues long. Trimming pared 8 bases from V and 6 bases from J, leaving 11 bases between. Looked up from germline, CDR1 is LNHDA and CDR2 is SQIVND (reference sequence). CDR3: CASRETPNSPLHF. As DNA, the CDR3 is TGTGCCAGTCGGGAGACACCTAATTCACCCCTCCACTTT.

The chain joins TRBV28 to TRBJ2-7; D call uncertain. The CDR3 spans 12 residues. Germline V gene data show CDR1 as MDHEN and CDR2 as SYDVKM. Trimming took 6 bases from V and 4 from J, leaving 10 bases between them. In DNA, the CDR3 is TGTGCCAGCAGACTTTCTGAGTACGAGCAGTACTTC. Amino acids: CASRLSEYEQYF.

This clonotype was recorded a few times. V gene TRBV25-1 combines with J gene TRBJ1-2; D might be TRBD1 (5 bases). This CDR3 is built from 15 residues. In germline, CDR1 is MGHDK, CDR2 SYGVNS. V shed 5 bases and J shed 5 bases, with 18 bases lying between them. This CDR3 is CASSLGTLVGYGYTF. The CDR3 nucleotides read TGTGCCAGCAGTCTCGGGACCCTCGTTGGGTATGGCTACACCTTC.